This TCR beta chain is from a study of blood T cells in healthy people across ages (dated by TCRdb to about 2015). Study-wide context: Template switching captured roughly one uniquely barcoded TCR beta cDNA molecule per two T cells in model experiments. The donors were divided into four age groups: young (average approximately 17 years), middle-aged (almost 40), aged (around 67) and long-lived (roughly 86). Donors of different ages were randomly distributed across sequencing lanes to avoid experimental bias. Age-related changes in TCR beta repertoire diversity were measured in the study by deep sequencing normalized with unique cDNA molecular identifiers. The study analyzed two additional independent replicas of 1 million unique cDNA reads from the same blood draw for two donors, one aged 18 to 29 and one aged 80 or older.

V and J lose 1 base and 3 bases, and a span of 13 bases separates them. For CDR1 and CDR2, the germline V gene (reference sequence) lists DFQATT and SNEGSKA. From its cysteine to its phenylalanine, the CDR3 spans 15 amino acids. The DNA shown is the 45-base CDR3, in frame from base 1. The roughly 38 donors, aged about 6 to 95 years, were systemically healthy Caucasian individuals from Russia. Each donor gave roughly 9 milliliters of peripheral blood, drawn into EDTA-treated Vacutainer tubes. Ficoll-Paque density-gradient centrifugation was used to isolate PBMCs, with at least 6 million per sample. Total RNA, at least 6 micrograms per sample, was extracted from PBMCs with Trizol reagent. For every donor, flow cytometry on a PBMC aliquot measured the percentage of naive CD45RAhigh/CD27high T cells. As for this clonotype: Its antigen remains unidentified. No much larger clonotype is one base removed from it; base qualities were not supplied.

Findings and caveats that apply to the study as a whole: Because donor CMV infection status was unknown, age-related changes in expanded clonotypes were potentially confounded. Conclusive comparison of naive and antigen-experienced compartments was prevented by the profiling of bulk unsorted PBMCs. Estimates of total diversity based on one million sequenced T cells were regarded as lower bounds and as underestimates. Compared with the aged group, more naive CD4+ T cells, fewer expanded clones and increased TCR diversity were shown by the long-lived group, suggesting age selection. Observed TCR beta diversity per million T cells fell roughly linearly with age, and a significant reduction was already apparent by age about 38. Observed TCR beta diversity correlated strongly with the percentage of naive T cells measured by flow cytometry.

The library came from 5' RACE. Sequencing was performed on an Illumina HiSeq 2500. The second PCR ran for about 6 to 12 cycles and used a J-beta primer mix along with a sample-barcoded 5' primer. A template-switch 5' adaptor carrying 12 random nucleotides introduced a unique molecular identifier onto each TCR beta cDNA molecule. At least 3 million CDR3-containing paired-end reads were obtained from each sample. All of the RNA was converted into first-strand cDNA using the Mint cDNA synthesis kit, with a TRBC-specific oligonucleotide serving as the primer. All cDNA was treated with uracil-DNA glycosylase and then went through a first 18-cycle PCR with the universal primers M1SS and BC2_uni_R. On the study's bioinformatics: Normalization of each sample was performed by random selection of 1 million high-quality reads, each carrying a distinct molecular identifier. Instead of being binned into consensus sequences, reads with shared molecular identifiers were discarded. CDR3 identification, clonotype clustering and error correction used MiTCR with a Q25 quality threshold and the strictest error-elimination algorithm. A nonparametric unseen species model with Euler transformation was used to estimate a lower bound on total TCR beta diversity. The raw public reads went through TCRdb reprocessing: fastp at Q25, MiXCR clone calling, in-frame beta chains kept. Every entry covers one CDR3 protein and lists the most common genes and DNA from its rows. TCRdb, not the authors, supplied the V and J calls. Within this sample are approximately 800,000 distinct CDR3 sequences, with about 36% of them counted one time only. Jointly, the top ten make up roughly 13% of the sample.

The sequence derives from a man younger than 35 in good health. Source material: blood. Recombination joined TRBV20-1 with TRBJ1-5; tentative D gene TRBD1, with 5 bases matching. The CDR3 loop reads CSARGAGRNNQPQHF. The DNA reads as follows: TGCAGTGCTAGAGGGGCAGGGAGGAACAATCAGCCCCAGCATTTT.